Below, 16 T cell receptor beta chains from the same sample are listed, as sequenced in a study of PD-L1 blockade in urothelial cancer. Sequencing was performed with immunoSEQ multiplex PCR; in TCRdb, only in-frame clones are kept and a portion is missing. This table has roughly 50,000 clones, roughly 80% appearing once. The source material was PBMCs, sampled around atezolizumab (anti-PD-L1) treatment. The receptors derive from a man aged 65 to 85 with urothelial cancer.

The rearrangement links TRBV4-1 to TRBJ1-3, with a weak D call TRBD1 (5 bases). CDR3 size: 17 residues. With 3 bases removed from V and 2 bases from J, the gap between germline ends came to 17 bases. Germline lookup yields CDR1 MGHRA and CDR2 YSYEKL. CDR3 loop: CASSHSAQVGPGNTIYF. CDR3 DNA: TGCGCCAGCAGCCATTCCGCCCAAGTGGGGCCTGGAAACACCATATATTTT.

The chain joins TRBV5-6 to TRBJ1-2, with 9 bases fitting TRBD1. CDR3 length: 15 amino acids. V dropped 0 bases and J dropped 4; count of bases not matched to a gene: 4. Germline lookup yields CDR1 SGHDT and CDR2 YYEEEE. The CDR3 sequence is CASSLDGGQGYGYTF. The CDR3 region has the DNA TGTGCCAGCAGCTTGGATGGGGGACAGGGCTATGGCTACACCTTC.

The chain has TRBV5-1 and TRBJ2-5; D might be TRBD2 (5 bases). Germline assignment: CDR1 SGHRS and CDR2 YFSETQ. CDR3 length equals 15 residues. Trimming took off 1 base at V and 2 bases at J, with 12 bases between the two ends. DNA of the CDR3: TGCGCCAGCAGCTTGCGGGGTTTGAGTCAAGAGACCCAGTACTTC. It yields the protein CASSLRGLSQETQYF. Full variable domain (outside the CDR3, taken from reference TRBV5-1 and TRBJ2-5): KAGVTQTPRYLIKTRGQQVTLSCSPISGHRSVSWYQQTPGQGLQFLFEYFSETQRNKGNFPGRFSGRQFSNSRSEMNVSTLELGDSALYLCASSLRGLSQETQYFGPGTRLLVL.

The chain's CDR3 is CASSRGGTSPPEQYF. The CDR3 DNA reads as TGTGCCAGCAGCCGAGGGGGGACTAGCCCCCCCGAGCAGTACTTC. This chain joins TRBV5-5 and TRBJ2-7, with 9 bases identical to TRBD2. V trimming: 4 bases; J trimming: 6 bases; junction bases outside the gene matches: 11. CDR3 length equals 15 residues. The V gene's germline CDR1 is SGHKS and CDR2 YYEKEE (reference sequence).

The chain couples TRBV4-1 to TRBJ1-2; D is perhaps TRBD1 (6 bases). CDR1 is MGHRA and CDR2 is YSYEKL in the germline V gene. This CDR3 has 15 residues. Trimming left V 4 bases short and J 1 base short, with 13 bases between. In DNA form, the CDR3 reads TGCGCCAGCAGCCCCGCGGGGGCGGATAACTATGGCTACACCTTC. Translation gives CASSPAGADNYGYTF.

The rearrangement joins TRBV30 to TRBJ2-5; no clear D gene. Germline V CDR1 and CDR2: GTSNPN, SVGIG (reference sequence). V was shortened by 4 bases and J by 0 bases, with 6 bases between the two germline ends. The CDR3 has 12 amino acids. The CDR3 region is CAWTRDQETQYF. The CDR3 DNA reads as TGTGCCTGGACCCGGGACCAAGAGACCCAGTACTTC.

The rearrangement joins TRBV28 to TRBJ1-2; no clear D gene. This CDR3 is built from 13 residues. The ends were cut back, 7 bases at V and 8 bases at J, with 17 bases in the middle. Germline values: CDR1 MDHEN, CDR2 SYDVKM. CDR3 in DNA: TGTGCCAGCACTGAACAAGCGAGCCGAGGCTACACCTTC. Residues: CASTEQASRGYTF.

The J gene is TRBJ2-7, the V gene TRBV30; possible D gene TRBD1, 5 bases. Germline V lookup: CDR1 GTSNPN, CDR2 SVGIG (reference sequence). The V end was cut by 2 bases, the J end by 4 bases, with 9 bases between. CDR3 length: 12 amino acids. CDR3 amino acids: CAWSTGAYEQYF. In DNA, the CDR3 is TGTGCCTGGAGTACTGGGGCTTACGAGCAGTACTTC.

This clone appeared a few times. The chain joins TRBV7-6 to TRBJ2-2; maybe TRBD1 (6 bases). CDR1 SGHVS and CDR2 FNYEAQ come from the germline V gene. Trimming pared 4 bases from V and 10 bases from J, leaving 25 bases between. The CDR3 totals 17 residues. DNA for the CDR3: TGTGCCAGCAGCTACGTTTCCCGGGGACATGTTTTCAAGGAGCTGTTTTTT. Its translation: CASSYVSRGHVFKELFF.

The V gene is TRBV6-5, the J gene TRBJ1-5, with 7 bases fitting TRBD1. V dropped 5 bases and J dropped 5; count of bases not matched to a gene: 3. CDR1 is MNHEY and CDR2 is SVGAGI in the germline V gene. The CDR3 spans 13 residues. The chain's CDR3 is CASSLDRDQPQHF. The CDR3 nucleotides are TGTGCCAGCAGTCTTGACAGGGATCAGCCCCAGCATTTT.

The rearrangement joins TRBV4-3 to TRBJ2-1; D gene uncertain. Trimming left V 0 bases short and J 9 bases short, with 15 bases between. Germline V gene lookup returns CDR1 LGHNA and CDR2 YSLEER. This CDR3 region has 15 residues. CDR3 loop: CASSQDLQYNVEQFF. Here the CDR3 DNA reads TGCGCCAGCAGCCAAGATCTGCAGTACAACGTTGAGCAGTTCTTC.

The chain is built from TRBV15 and TRBJ2-2; D gene uncertain. Trimming took off 5 bases at V and 5 bases at J, with 12 bases between the two ends. From germline, CDR1 is LNHNV and CDR2 YYDKDF (reference sequence). This CDR3 is built from 14 residues. CDR3 in amino acids: CATSPRVGTGELFF. CDR3 bases: TGTGCCACCAGCCCTAGAGTGGGTACCGGGGAGCTGTTTTTT.

As DNA, the CDR3 is TGTGCCAGCAGCCCCGGACAGGGAGGTTATTCACCCCTCCACTTT. It translates to CASSPGQGGYSPLHF. This chain connects TRBV13 to TRBJ1-6; 8 bases align to TRBD1. The CDR3 runs 15 residues. V shed 5 bases and J 8 bases; nucleotides not matched to a gene: 8. Germline CDR1 reads PRHDT; CDR2 reads FYEKMQ (reference sequence).

V gene TRBV19 combines with J gene TRBJ2-5, with 10 positions matching TRBD1. This CDR3 is 14 amino acids long. Germline CDR1 is LNHDA and CDR2 is SQIVND (reference sequence). J lost 1 base, V lost 6 bases, and 2 bases had no gene match. The CDR3 here is CASSRQGAQETQYF. The CDR3 DNA reads as TGTGCCAGTAGCCGACAGGGGGCCCAAGAGACCCAGTACTTC. Full variable domain (rest looked up from reference TRBV19 and TRBJ2-5): DGGITQSPKYLFRKEGQNVTLSCEQNLNHDAMYWYRQDPGQGLRLIYYSQIVNDFQKGDIAEGYSVSREKKESFPLTVTSAQKNPTAFYLCASSRQGAQETQYFGPGTRLLVL.

The gene calls are TRBV11-1 and TRBJ2-5, with a weak D call TRBD1 (5 bases). The CDR3 is 15 residues long. The ends were cut back, 3 bases at V and 0 bases at J, with 11 bases in the middle. Germline values: CDR1 SGHAT, CDR2 FQDESV (reference sequence). The CDR3 reads CASSFNSGNQETQYF. CDR3 DNA sequence: TGTGCCAGCAGCTTTAACTCAGGGAACCAAGAGACCCAGTACTTC.

The V call is TRBV5-6, the J call TRBJ2-7, with TRBD1 matching over 7 bases. CDR3 length: 15 residues. Trimming removed 4 bases from V and 0 bases from J; junction bases left unmatched: 7. Looked up from germline, CDR1 is SGHDT and CDR2 is YYEEEE. CDR3 nucleotides: TGTGCCAGCAGCGGTGACAGGGTCTCCTCCTACGAGCAGTACTTC. As protein: CASSGDRVSSYEQYF. Using reference TRBV5-6 and TRBJ2-7 for the parts outside the CDR3, the full variable domain is DAGVTQSPTHLIKTRGQQVTLRCSPKSGHDTVSWYQQALGQGPQFIFQYYEEEERQRGNFPDRFSGHQFPNYSSELNVNALLLGDSALYLCASSGDRVSSYEQYFGPGTRLTVT.